Following are 12 T cell receptor beta chains from one sample sequenced in a study of T cell changes during pregnancy in multiple sclerosis. Assay used: immunoSEQ multiplex PCR; TCRdb lists only in-frame clones, some missing. Of about 50,000 clones in the sample, 91% were seen once. Sequences were derived from CD8+ T cells from peripheral blood mononuclear cells, sampled after pregnancy. Receptor source: a female donor with multiple sclerosis, enrolled in a pregnancy study.

The rearrangement joins TRBV7-6 to TRBJ1-3, with no clear D. Germline-derived CDR1 and CDR2 are SGHVS and FNYEAQ. Trimming shortened V by 4 bases and J by 2 bases, and 6 bases separated the two germline ends. This CDR3 contains 13 residues. CDR3 residues: CASSWAPGNTIYF. As DNA, the CDR3 is TGTGCCAGCAGCTGGGCGCCTGGAAACACCATATATTTT.

This clone was detected only once. The rearrangement uses TRBV9 and TRBJ1-3, with a weak D call TRBD1 (5 bases). Germline V CDR1 and CDR2: SGDLS, YYNGEE. The CDR3 covers 13 residues. The V gene lost 4 bases and the J gene lost 7 bases, with 12 bases spanning the gap. The CDR3 protein is CASSPGGQNTIYF. The DNA for the CDR3 is TGTGCCAGCAGCCCCGGGGGTCAGAACACCATATATTTT.

The chain joins TRBV30 to TRBJ1-1, with D hard to call. V was cut by 1 base and J by 5 bases, with 11 bases left in between. Germline CDR1 GTSNPN, CDR2 SVGIG (reference sequence). This CDR3 comprises 13 residues. The CDR3 sequence is CAWSDVGGTEAFF. CDR3 sequence (DNA): TGTGCCTGGAGTGATGTGGGAGGGACTGAAGCTTTCTTT.

The J gene is TRBJ1-1, the V gene TRBV9; tentative D call: TRBD1 (5 bases). The germline V gene has CDR1 SGDLS and CDR2 YYNGEE. Trimming removed 4 bases at V and 3 bases at J, with 13 bases between. There are 14 residues in the CDR3. The CDR3 is CASSPWTRDTEAFF. DNA of the CDR3: TGTGCCAGCAGCCCGTGGACAAGAGACACTGAAGCTTTCTTT.

V gene TRBV12-5 combines with J gene TRBJ1-5; the D is unclear. CDR1 is LGHNT and CDR2 is FRNRAP in the germline V gene. With 0 bases removed from V and 9 bases from J, the gap between germline ends came to 15 bases. CDR3 length: 15 residues. CDR3 DNA: TGTGCTAGTGGTTTGGTAGATTTCCAGACATGGCCCCAGCATTTT. Its translation: CASGLVDFQTWPQHF.

This clone showed up just once. The chain joins TRBV25-1 to TRBJ2-7; 7 bases align to TRBD2. The CDR3 length is 15 residues. After removal of 5 bases from V and 1 base from J, the junction contained 8 bases not matched to a gene. Germline CDR1 and CDR2: MGHDK and SYGVNS. DNA of the CDR3: TGTGCCAGCAGTCCTCGCGGGGGTCCATCCTACGAGCAGTACTTC. It encodes CASSPRGGPSYEQYF.

The rearrangement links TRBV13 to TRBJ1-1; D may be TRBD1 (5 bases). Trimming cost V 5 bases and J 6 bases, with 13 bases left between them. Germline V CDR1 and CDR2: PRHDT, FYEKMQ (reference sequence). CDR3 length: 13 amino acids. CDR3 DNA sequence: TGTGCCAGCAGCCTTCGCGGGACCCCTGAAGCTTTCTTT. Amino acid sequence: CASSLRGTPEAFF. Based on the CDR3 plus reference TRBV13 and TRBJ1-1, the full variable domain is AAGVIQSPRHLIKEKRETATLKCYPIPRHDTVYWYQQGPGQDPQFLISFYEKMQSDKGSIPDRFSAQQFSDYHSELNMSSLELGDSALYFCASSLRGTPEAFFGQGTRLTVV.

V is TRBV29-1 and J is TRBJ2-7, with TRBD1 matching 7 bases. The CDR3 has 12 residues. Germline V CDR1 and CDR2: SQVTM, ANQGSEA. V lost 4 bases and J lost 2; bases outside the gene matches: 2. In nucleotides, the CDR3 is TGCAGCGTTGCAACAGGGGCCTACGAGCAGTACTTC. Protein sequence: CSVATGAYEQYF.

The chain uses TRBV7-9 and TRBJ1-5, with unresolved D. The CDR3 contains 14 residues. V was shortened by 5 bases and J by 4 bases, with 12 bases between the two germline ends. Per germline, CDR1 SEHNR and CDR2 FQNEAQ (reference sequence). The CDR3 protein is CASSPAGRNQPQHF. DNA for the CDR3: TGTGCCAGCAGCCCCGCGGGCAGAAATCAGCCCCAGCATTTT.

The chain uses TRBV30 and TRBJ2-7, with D perhaps TRBD1 (6 bases). This CDR3 is 12 amino acids long. Per germline, CDR1 GTSNPN and CDR2 SVGIG (reference sequence). V lost 4 bases to trimming and J lost 1 base, with 8 bases between them. The CDR3 DNA reads as TGTGCCTGGACACAGGGATCCTACGAGCAGTACTTC. Its protein product is CAWTQGSYEQYF.

The DNA for the CDR3 is TGTGCCAGCAGCGCCTGGGACAGGGGACACATGAACACTGAAGCTTTCTTT. Its protein is CASSAWDRGHMNTEAFF. The rearrangement joins TRBV5-4 to TRBJ1-1, with 10 nucleotides matching TRBD1. The CDR3 length is 17 residues. The V and J ends lost 4 bases and 0 bases, in that order; junction bases with no gene match: 9. Germline lookup yields CDR1 SGHNT and CDR2 YYREEE (reference sequence). The full variable domain, its missing parts supplied by reference TRBV5-4 and TRBJ1-1, is ETGVTQSPTHLIKTRGQQVTLRCSSQSGHNTVSWYQQALGQGPQFIFQYYREEENGRGNFPPRFSGLQFPNYSSELNVNALELDDSALYLCASSAWDRGHMNTEAFFGQGTRLTVV.

The chain combines TRBV29-1 with TRBJ2-5; D may be TRBD1 (8 bases). The germline V gene has CDR1 SQVTM and CDR2 ANQGSEA. This CDR3 has 12 residues. V was cut by 7 bases and J by 5 bases, with 14 bases left in between. The CDR3 coding sequence is TGCAGCGGAACAGGGGGGGAGGAGACCCAGTACTTC. Protein product: CSGTGGEETQYF.